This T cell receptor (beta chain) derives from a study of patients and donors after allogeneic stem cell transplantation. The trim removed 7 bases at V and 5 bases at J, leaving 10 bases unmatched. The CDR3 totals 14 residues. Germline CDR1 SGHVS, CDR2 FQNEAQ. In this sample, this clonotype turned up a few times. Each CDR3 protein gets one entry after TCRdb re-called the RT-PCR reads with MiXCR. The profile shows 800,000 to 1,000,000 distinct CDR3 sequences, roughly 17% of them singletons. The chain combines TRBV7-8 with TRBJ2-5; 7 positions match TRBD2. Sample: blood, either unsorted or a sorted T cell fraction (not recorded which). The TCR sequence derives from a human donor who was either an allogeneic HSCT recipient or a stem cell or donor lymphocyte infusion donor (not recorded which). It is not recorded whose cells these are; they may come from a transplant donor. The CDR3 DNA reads TGTGCCAGCACCATAAGACGGGGGGAGGAGACCCAGTACTTC. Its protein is CASTIRRGEETQYF. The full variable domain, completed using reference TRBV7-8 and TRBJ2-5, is GAGVSQSPRYKVAKRGQDVALRCDPISGHVSLFWYQQALGQGPEFLTYFQNEAQLDKSGLPSDRFFAERPEGSVSTLKIQRTQQEDSAVYLCASTIRRGEETQYFGPGTRLLVL.